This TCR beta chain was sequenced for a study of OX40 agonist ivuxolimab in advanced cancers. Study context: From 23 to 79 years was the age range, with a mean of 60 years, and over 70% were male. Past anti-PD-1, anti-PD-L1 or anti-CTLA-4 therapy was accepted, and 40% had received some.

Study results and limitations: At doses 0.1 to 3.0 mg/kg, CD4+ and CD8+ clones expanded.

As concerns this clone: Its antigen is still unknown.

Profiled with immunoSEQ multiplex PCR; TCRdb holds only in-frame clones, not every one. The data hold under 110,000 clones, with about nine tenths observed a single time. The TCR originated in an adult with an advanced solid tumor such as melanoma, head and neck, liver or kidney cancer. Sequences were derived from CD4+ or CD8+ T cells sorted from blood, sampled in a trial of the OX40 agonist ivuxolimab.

The CDR3 spells CASSLPRDREVQPQHF. CDR3 DNA sequence: TGTGCCAGCAGCCTACCTAGGGACAGGGAGGTTCAGCCCCAGCATTTT. The chain combines TRBV11-2 with TRBJ1-5; 9 nucleotides match TRBD1. The V and J ends lost 5 bases and 6 bases, in that order; junction bases with no gene match: 11. Germline loops: CDR1 SGHAT, CDR2 FQNNGV. There are 16 residues in the CDR3.